The entry below describes one T cell receptor (beta chain). The data were taken from a study of blood T cell repertoires in COVID-19. As for the study in general: Both acute and convalescent COVID-19 samples were obtained from the United States, Italy and Spain.

The germline V gene encodes CDR1 DFQATT and CDR2 SNEGSKA (reference sequence). This CDR3 is built from 16 residues. J was trimmed by 3 bases and V by 3 bases; bases with no gene match: 10. Assay used: immunoSEQ multiplex PCR; TCRdb lists only in-frame clones, some missing. The top ten hold under 12% of the sample, which has about 140,000 clones, over 75% seen once. The receptor was isolated from a man aged 55 to 69 with active or convalescent COVID-19. The chain combines TRBV20-1 with TRBJ2-3, with 9 nucleotides matching TRBD2. Sequenced: peripheral blood. The CDR3 region is CSASRSLAGATDTQYF. Written as DNA, the CDR3 is TGCAGTGCTAGTAGGTCGTTAGCGGGAGCAACAGATACGCAGTATTTT.